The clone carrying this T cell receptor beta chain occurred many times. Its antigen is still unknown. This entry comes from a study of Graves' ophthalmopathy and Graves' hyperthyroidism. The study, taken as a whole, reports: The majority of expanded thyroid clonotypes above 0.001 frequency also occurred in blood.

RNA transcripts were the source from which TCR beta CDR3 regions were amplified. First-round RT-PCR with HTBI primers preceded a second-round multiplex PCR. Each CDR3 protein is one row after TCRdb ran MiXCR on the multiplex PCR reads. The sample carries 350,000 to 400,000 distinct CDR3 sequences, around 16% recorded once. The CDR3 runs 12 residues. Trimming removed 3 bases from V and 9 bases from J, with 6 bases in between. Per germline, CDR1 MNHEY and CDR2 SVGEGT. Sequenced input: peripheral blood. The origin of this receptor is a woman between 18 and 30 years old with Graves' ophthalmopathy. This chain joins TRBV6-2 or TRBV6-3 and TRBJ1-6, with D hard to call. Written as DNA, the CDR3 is TGTGCCAGCAGTTATGGCCGTTCACCCCTCCACTTT. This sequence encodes CASSYGRSPLHF.